The T cell receptor beta chain under discussion was sequenced for a study of T cell responses to AZD1222 COVID-19 vaccine. The assay was immunoSEQ multiplex PCR, and TCRdb's table has in-frame clones only and misses some. The table has 130,000 to 150,000 clones, roughly 89% seen once. Germline trimming cut 5 bases from V and 8 bases from J; bases unmatched to any gene: 11. This CDR3 has 14 amino acids. The germline gives CDR1 MGHDK, CDR2 SYGVNS. V usage is TRBV25-1 and J usage is TRBJ1-2, with 7 bases identical to TRBD1. This specimen consisted of peripheral blood, obtained on day 0 of AZD1222 vaccination. The clonotype was recovered from an adult in good health. The CDR3 DNA reads TGTGCCAGCAGTCTGAGCCGACAGGGCCGGGGCTACACCTTC. Residues: CASSLSRQGRGYTF.